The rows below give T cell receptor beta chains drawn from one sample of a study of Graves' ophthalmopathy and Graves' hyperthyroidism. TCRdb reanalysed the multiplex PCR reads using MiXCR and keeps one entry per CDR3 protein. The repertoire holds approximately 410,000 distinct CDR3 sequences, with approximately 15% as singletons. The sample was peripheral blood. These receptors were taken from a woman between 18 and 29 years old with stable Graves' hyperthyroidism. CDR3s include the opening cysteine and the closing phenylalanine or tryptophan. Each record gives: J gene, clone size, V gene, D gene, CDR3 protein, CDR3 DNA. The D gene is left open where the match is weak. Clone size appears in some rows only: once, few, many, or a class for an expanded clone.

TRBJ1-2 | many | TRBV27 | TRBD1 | CASSGTGGHYGYTF | TGTGCCAGCTCTGGGACAGGGGGACACTATGGCTACACCTTC
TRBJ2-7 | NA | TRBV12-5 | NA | CASGLFPSGQPYEQYF | TGTGCTAGTGGTTTGTTCCCATCGGGACAACCCTACGAGCAGTACTTC
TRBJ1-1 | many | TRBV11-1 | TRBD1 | CASSLAPTGTGGIAEAFF | TGTGCCAGCAGCTTAGCGCCCACCGGGACAGGGGGTATAGCTGAAGCTTTCTTT
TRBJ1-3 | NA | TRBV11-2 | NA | CASSLVQGIGGNTIYF | TGTGCCAGCAGCTTAGTCCAGGGGATTGGAGGAAACACCATATATTTT
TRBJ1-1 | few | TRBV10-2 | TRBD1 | CASTLGTGNTEAFF | TGCGCCAGCACTCTGGGGACAGGGAACACTGAAGCTTTCTTT
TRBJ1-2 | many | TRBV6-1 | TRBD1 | CASSDGVRGQYGYTF | TGTGCCAGCAGTGACGGGGTCAGGGGGCAATATGGCTACACCTTC
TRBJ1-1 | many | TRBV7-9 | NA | CASSSRTEGNTEAFF | TGTGCCAGCAGCTCGCGGACAGAAGGGAACACTGAAGCTTTCTTT
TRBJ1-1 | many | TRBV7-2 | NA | CASSLVRRGVVEAFF | TGTGCCAGCAGCTTAGTTCGCAGGGGCGTCGTTGAAGCTTTCTTT
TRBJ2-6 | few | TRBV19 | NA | CASSISGANVLTF | TGTGCCAGTAGTATTTCTGGGGCCAACGTCCTGACTTTC
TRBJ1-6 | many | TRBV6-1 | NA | CASTRAVDNSPLHF | TGTGCCAGCACGAGAGCAGTGGATAATTCACCCCTCCACTTT
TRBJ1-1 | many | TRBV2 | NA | CASNGGYMNTEAFF | TGTGCCAGCAATGGGGGGTATATGAACACTGAAGCTTTCTTT
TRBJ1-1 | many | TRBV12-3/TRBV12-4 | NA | CASSQKGNTEAFF | TGTGCCAGCAGTCAAAAAGGCAACACTGAAGCTTTCTTT
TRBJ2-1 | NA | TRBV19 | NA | CASSMGPANEQFF | TGTGCCAGTAGTATGGGACCGGCCAATGAGCAGTTCTTC
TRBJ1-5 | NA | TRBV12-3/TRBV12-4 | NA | CASSFGVVSQPQHF | TGTGCCAGCAGCTTCGGGGTTGTAAGCCAGCCCCAGCATTTT
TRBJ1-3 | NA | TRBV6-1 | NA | CASSDMGFGNTIYF | TGTGCCAGCAGTGATATGGGGTTCGGAAACACCATATATTTT
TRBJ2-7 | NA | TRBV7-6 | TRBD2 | CASSLTSGRASEQYF | TGTGCCAGCAGCCTTACTAGCGGGAGGGCTAGCGAGCAGTACTTC
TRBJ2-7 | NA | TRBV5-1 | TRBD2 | CASSLVLAGGSYEQYF | TGCGCCAGCAGCTTGGTTCTAGCGGGAGGATCCTACGAGCAGTACTTC
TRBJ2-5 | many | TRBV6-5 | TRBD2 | CASSLARAGGGRETQYF | TGTGCCAGCAGTTTAGCTAGAGCGGGGGGGGGACGAGAGACCCAGTACTTC
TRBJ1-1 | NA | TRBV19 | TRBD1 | CASSVRTGGMNTEAFF | TGTGCCAGTAGTGTTCGGACAGGGGGTATGAACACTGAAGCTTTCTTT
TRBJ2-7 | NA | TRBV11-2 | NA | CASSLVFRAYEQYF | TGTGCCAGCAGCTTGGTATTCCGAGCCTACGAGCAGTACTTC
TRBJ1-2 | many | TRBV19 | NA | CASSIEATVNYGYTF | TGTGCCAGTAGTATAGAGGCGACAGTTAACTATGGCTACACCTTC
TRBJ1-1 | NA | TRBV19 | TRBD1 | CASRTGTANTEAFF | TGTGCCAGTAGGACAGGGACTGCGAACACTGAAGCTTTCTTT
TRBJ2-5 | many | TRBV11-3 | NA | CASSLRNVETQYF | TGTGCCAGCAGCTTAAGGAACGTCGAGACCCAGTACTTC
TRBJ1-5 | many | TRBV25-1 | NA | CASSRGGSSNQPQHF | TGTGCCAGCAGTAGAGGAGGGTCGAGCAATCAGCCCCAGCATTTT
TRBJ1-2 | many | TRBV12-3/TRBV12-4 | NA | CASSPYLGYTF | TGTGCCAGCTCGCCGTACCTGGGCTACACCTTC
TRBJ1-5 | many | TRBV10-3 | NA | CAIREDGDGPQHF | TGTGCCATCAGGGAGGACGGGGACGGGCCCCAGCATTTT
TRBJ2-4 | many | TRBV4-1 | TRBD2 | CASSQVLAGLNIQYF | TGCGCCAGCAGCCAAGTACTAGCGGGGTTAAACATTCAGTACTTC
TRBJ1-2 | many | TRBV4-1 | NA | CASSQVSANYGYTF | TGCGCCAGCAGCCAAGTCAGTGCTAACTATGGCTACACCTTC
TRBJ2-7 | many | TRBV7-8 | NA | CASSSPDQYPLYEQYF | TGTGCCAGCAGCTCCCCGGACCAATACCCACTCTACGAGCAGTACTTC
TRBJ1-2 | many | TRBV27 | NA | CASSFSGDGYTF | TGTGCCAGCAGTTTTTCGGGTGATGGCTACACCTTC
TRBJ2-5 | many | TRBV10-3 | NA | CAISEEETQYF | TGTGCCATCAGTGAGGAAGAGACCCAGTACTTC
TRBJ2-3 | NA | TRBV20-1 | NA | CSARDPLRGVPDTQYF | TGCAGTGCTAGAGATCCCCTAAGGGGGGTCCCAGATACGCAGTATTTT
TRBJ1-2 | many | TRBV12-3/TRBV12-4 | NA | CASMIGRTTF | TGTGCCAGCATGATCGGACGGACGACCTTC
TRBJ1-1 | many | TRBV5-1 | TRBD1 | CASSLWDRGEAFF | TGCGCCAGCAGCTTGTGGGACAGGGGCGAAGCTTTCTTT
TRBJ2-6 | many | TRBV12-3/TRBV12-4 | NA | CASSLAGRPGANVLTF | TGTGCCAGCAGTTTAGCAGGGCGCCCTGGGGCCAACGTCCTGACTTTC
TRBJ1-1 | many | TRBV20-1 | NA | CSAPIRLRGNTEAFF | TGCAGTGCTCCCATACGCCTCAGGGGGAACACTGAAGCTTTCTTT
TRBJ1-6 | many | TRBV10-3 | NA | CAISDAESPLHF | TGTGCCATCAGTGATGCCGAGTCACCCCTCCACTTT
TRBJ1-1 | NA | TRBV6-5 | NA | CASSSDRWRNAFF | TGTGCCAGCAGTTCCGACAGGTGGAGGAATGCTTTCTTT
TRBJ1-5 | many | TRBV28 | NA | CASSLTLGDQPQHF | TGTGCCAGCAGTTTAACGTTAGGCGATCAGCCCCAGCATTTT
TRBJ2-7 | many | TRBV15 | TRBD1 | CATSRGQGKSEQYF | TGTGCCACCAGCCGGGGACAGGGAAAGAGCGAGCAGTACTTC
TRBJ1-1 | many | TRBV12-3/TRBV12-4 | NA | CASSPVRGAENTEAFF | TGTGCCAGCAGTCCCGTGAGGGGGGCGGAGAACACTGAAGCTTTCTTT
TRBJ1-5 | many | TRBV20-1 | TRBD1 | CSASVLDRDNQPQHF | TGCAGTGCTAGTGTACTAGACAGGGACAATCAGCCCCAGCATTTT
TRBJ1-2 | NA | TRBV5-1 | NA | CASSLDGSTNYGYTF | TGCGCCAGCAGCTTGGATGGGAGTACTAACTATGGCTACACCTTC
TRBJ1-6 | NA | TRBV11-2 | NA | CASSYSPPGHPNSPLHF | TGTGCCAGCAGCTACTCCCCCCCGGGACACCCCAATTCACCCCTCCACTTT
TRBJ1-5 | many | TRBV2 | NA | CASQGRSNQPQHF | TGTGCCAGCCAAGGTCGTAGCAATCAGCCCCAGCATTTT
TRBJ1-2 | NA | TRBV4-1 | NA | CASSQPRQKNYGYTF | TGCGCCAGCAGTCAACCCCGTCAGAAAAACTATGGCTACACCTTC
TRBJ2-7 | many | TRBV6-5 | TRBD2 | CTSIRGDLPYEQYF | TGTACCAGCATCCGGGGGGATCTCCCTTACGAGCAGTACTTC
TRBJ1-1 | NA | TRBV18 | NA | CASSPSFGNTEAFF | TGTGCCAGCTCCCCATCCTTTGGGAACACTGAAGCTTTCTTT
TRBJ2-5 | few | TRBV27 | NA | CASSLDTTQGTQYF | TGTGCCAGCAGTTTGGACACAACGCAAGGGACCCAGTACTTC
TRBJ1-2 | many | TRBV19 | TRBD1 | CASRQGAEGYTF | TGTGCCAGCCGTCAGGGGGCGGAAGGCTACACCTTC
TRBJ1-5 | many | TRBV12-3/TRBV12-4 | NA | CASSFADQPQHF | TGTGCCAGCAGTTTTGCGGATCAGCCCCAGCATTTT
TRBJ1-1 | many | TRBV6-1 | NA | CASSEVGAPRTEAFF | TGTGCCAGCAGTGAAGTTGGGGCTCCGAGGACTGAAGCTTTCTTT
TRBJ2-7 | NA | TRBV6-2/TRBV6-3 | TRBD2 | CASHPGGLSYEQYF | TGTGCCAGCCACCCGGGGGGTCTCTCCTACGAGCAGTACTTC
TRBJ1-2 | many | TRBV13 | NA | CASSLGAEANYGYTF | TGTGCCAGCAGTCTGGGAGCGGAGGCTAACTATGGCTACACCTTC